The 22 T cell receptor beta chains listed next were all sequenced from one sample in a study of a mutant IDH1 vaccine in newly diagnosed glioma (dated by TCRdb to about 2021). Read against the paper, the sample's time point label means: week 47, end of study. Each vaccine dose was 300 ug of a 20-mer mutant IDH1 peptide in Montanide, given subcutaneously with topical imiquimod. Receptor amplification or capture employed the immunoSEQ multiplex PCR assay. TCRdb carries this immuneACCESS record with in-frame sequences only. Its versions omit some clonotypes, under half of them owing to an unresolved V gene in the studies checked, with the rest unexplained. Here the sample has 20,000 to 30,000 clones; roughly 82% occur a single time. Together, the top ten hold 3.8% of the sample. Their antigens remain unidentified. The input for sequencing was PBMCs, taken from a glioma patient whose treatment included an IDH1 peptide vaccine. These receptors were obtained from a man in his forties with glioma. Some clones in this sample may be carry-over from other donors' samples.

This clone was detected only a few times. The chain uses TRBV5-1 and TRBJ1-1; D is unclear. The CDR3 is made up of 16 amino acids. V lost 2 bases to trimming and J lost 1 base, with 15 bases between them. From germline, CDR1 is SGHRS and CDR2 YFSETQ. CDR3 DNA: TGCGCCAGCAGCTTTACGGTAGGGCAGACGAACACTGAAGCTTTCTTT. This codes for CASSFTVGQTNTEAFF.

This clone showed up just once. This rearrangement joins TRBV19 to TRBJ1-2; 8 bases map to TRBD1. The CDR3 runs to 16 residues. CDR1 is LNHDA, CDR2 SQIVND, per germline (reference sequence). With V trimmed by 5 bases and J by 4 bases, 12 bases remained unmatched. The CDR3 loop is CASSPGTGRISYGYTF. The CDR3 coding sequence is TGTGCCAGTAGTCCCGGGACAGGCCGTATCTCCTATGGCTACACCTTC.

The chain combines TRBV2 with TRBJ1-1; tentatively, D is TRBD1 (5 bases). The CDR3 is 14 amino acids. Between the trimmed V and J ends, which lost 5 bases and 3 bases, there was a span of 13 bases. In germline, CDR1 is SNHLY, CDR2 FYNNEI. CDR3 sequence reads: CASSLSGAYTEAFF. For the CDR3, the DNA is TGTGCCAGCAGTCTTTCTGGGGCCTACACTGAAGCTTTCTTT.

The chain links TRBV4-1 to TRBJ2-4; D is unclear. V was shortened by 0 bases and J by 0 bases, with 12 bases between the two germline ends. The CDR3 extends over 17 amino acids. Germline V gene sequence: CDR1 MGHRA, CDR2 YSYEKL. The CDR3 DNA sequence: TGCGCCAGCAGCCAAGATCCGGGCAGTGTAGCCAAAAACATTCAGTACTTC. It encodes CASSQDPGSVAKNIQYF.

The rearrangement links TRBV5-4 to TRBJ1-2; TRBD1 might be the D (5 bases). The CDR3 loop spans 16 amino acids. Trimming removed 3 bases from V and 3 bases from J, with 18 bases in between. Germline loops: CDR1 SGHNT, CDR2 YYREEE (reference sequence). This chain's CDR3 is CASSSVLTQGYYGYTF. The CDR3 DNA follows: TGTGCCAGCAGCTCCGTCTTGACGCAGGGCTACTATGGCTACACCTTC.

The chain joins TRBV2 to TRBJ1-5; no clear D. Germline CDR1 and CDR2: SNHLY and FYNNEI. V was pared by 9 bases and J by 2 bases, with 11 bases between. The CDR3 sequence is 13 residues long. The CDR3 DNA follows: TGTGCCAGTGGCAGGATGGGCAATCAGCCCCAGCATTTT. Translation: CASGRMGNQPQHF.

This chain uses TRBV5-6 with TRBJ1-5; D call uncertain. The germline V and J ends were trimmed by 2 bases and 6 bases, with 6 bases remaining between them. Germline V gives CDR1 SGHDT, CDR2 YYEEEE. The CDR3 has 12 amino acids. The CDR3 coding sequence is TGTGCCAGCAGCTTCGGTTTTCAGCCCCAGCATTTT. Translating it yields CASSFGFQPQHF.

This chain uses TRBV18 with TRBJ1-4; 7 positions match TRBD1. The germline V gene has CDR1 KGHSH and CDR2 LQKENI. The CDR3 totals 16 residues. The V gene end was trimmed by 2 bases and the J gene end by 0 bases; junction bases not matched to a gene: 3. CDR3: CASSPGQAATNEKLFF. CDR3 nucleotide sequence: TGTGCCAGCTCACCAGGACAGGCTGCAACTAATGAAAAACTGTTTTTT.

This rearrangement joins TRBV5-1 to TRBJ2-1; 8 bases fit TRBD1. CDR3 length equals 14 residues. V gave up 0 bases and J gave up 6 bases; unmatched junction bases: 2. Germline V gene data show CDR1 as SGHRS and CDR2 as YFSETQ. The CDR3 loop reads CASSLAGQGNEQFF. For the CDR3, the DNA is TGCGCCAGCAGCTTGGCCGGACAGGGCAATGAGCAGTTCTTC.

The V call is TRBV9, the J call TRBJ2-1, with 13 bases matching TRBD2. V dropped 0 bases and J dropped 9; count of bases not matched to a gene: 9. The CDR3 has 17 amino acids. Per the germline V gene, CDR1 is SGDLS and CDR2 is YYNGEE. The CDR3 DNA is TGTGCCAGCAGCGTAGGCCGTACTAGCGGGGGGGCCCGTGAGCAGTTCTTC. Encoded protein: CASSVGRTSGGAREQFF.

The gene calls are TRBV5-4 and TRBJ1-6, with D unresolved. This CDR3 region has 12 residues. Per germline, CDR1 SGHNT and CDR2 YYREEE (reference sequence). Trimming cost V 7 bases and J 5 bases, with 7 bases left between them. CDR3 in DNA: TGTGCCAGCGGATATGATAATTCACCCCTCCACTTT. This codes for CASGYDNSPLHF. The variable domain in full, with the rest retrieved from reference TRBV5-4 and TRBJ1-6, is ETGVTQSPTHLIKTRGQQVTLRCSSQSGHNTVSWYQQALGQGPQFIFQYYREEENGRGNFPPRFSGLQFPNYSSELNVNALELDDSALYLCASGYDNSPLHFGNGTRLTVT.

The V gene is TRBV7-9, the J gene TRBJ1-4; D not resolved. Trimming pared 3 bases from V and 2 bases from J, leaving 7 bases between. The CDR3 is 14 residues long. Germline CDR1 and CDR2: SEHNR and FQNEAQ (reference sequence). This CDR3 is CASSFKQTNEKLFF. CDR3 DNA sequence: TGTGCCAGCAGCTTCAAACAGACTAATGAAAAACTGTTTTTT.

V and J are TRBV6-1 and TRBJ1-3, with D possibly TRBD1 on 5 matching bases. The CDR3 totals 15 residues. Germline V gives CDR1 MNHNS, CDR2 SASEGT. V lost 3 bases and J lost 0, with 9 bases in between. CDR3 protein: CASSDRGNSGNTIYF. The CDR3 DNA is TGTGCCAGCAGTGACCGGGGGAACTCTGGAAACACCATATATTTT.

The rearrangement links TRBV10-1 to TRBJ2-7, with D tentatively TRBD2 (6 bases). This CDR3 has 15 residues. V lost 0 bases to trimming and J lost 0 bases, with 9 bases between them. Germline values: CDR1 WNHNN, CDR2 SYGVQD (reference sequence). The CDR3: CASSESHGGSYEQYF. The CDR3 nucleotides are TGCGCCAGCAGTGAGTCACACGGGGGCTCCTACGAGCAGTACTTC.

The V gene is TRBV10-2, the J gene TRBJ1-1; D call uncertain. The germline V gene encodes CDR1 WSHSY and CDR2 SAAADI. V was shortened by 0 bases and J by 0 bases, with 11 bases between the two germline ends. This CDR3 is built from 16 residues. CDR3 DNA sequence: TGCGCCAGCAGTGAGTCGGTCAGAACAATGAACACTGAAGCTTTCTTT. Its translation is CASSESVRTMNTEAFF.

This clone appeared a single time. CDR3 sequence reads: CASSDEGGGEQFF. The CDR3 bases are TGTGCCAGCAGTGACGAGGGGGGCGGTGAGCAGTTCTTC. V is TRBV6-4 and J is TRBJ2-1; tentatively, D is TRBD1 or TRBD2 (6 bases each). The germline V gene has CDR1 MRHNA and CDR2 SNTAGT. Trimming cost V 2 bases and J 9 bases, with 11 bases left between them. The CDR3 contains 13 residues.

The chain links TRBV4-2 to TRBJ2-1; 10 bases are a match to TRBD1. Germline CDR1 LGHNA, CDR2 YNFKEQ. The CDR3 sequence is 14 residues long. Trimming cost V 1 base and J 8 bases; bases outside gene matches: 2. CDR3 sequence: CASSQGQGADEQFF. The CDR3 coding sequence is TGTGCCAGCAGCCAAGGACAGGGGGCAGATGAGCAGTTCTTC.

This chain links TRBV2 with TRBJ2-1, with TRBD1 identical over 9 bases. The germline V gene encodes CDR1 SNHLY and CDR2 FYNNEI. The CDR3 covers 15 residues. Trimming cost V 3 bases and J 8 bases; bases outside gene matches: 8. The CDR3 spells CASSEGTGRIYEQFF. CDR3 sequence (DNA): TGTGCCAGCAGTGAGGGGACAGGGAGGATCTATGAGCAGTTCTTC.

This CDR3 is CASSSRKRYSPLHF. CDR3 nucleotide sequence: TGTGCCAGCAGCAGCAGGAAAAGGTATTCACCCCTCCACTTT. The J gene is TRBJ1-6, the V gene TRBV5-6; D not certain. CDR1 is SGHDT, CDR2 YYEEEE, per germline. The CDR3 covers 14 residues. Trimming stripped 4 bases from V and 8 bases from J, with 13 bases between. Full variable domain (remainder filled in from reference TRBV5-6 and TRBJ1-6): DAGVTQSPTHLIKTRGQQVTLRCSPKSGHDTVSWYQQALGQGPQFIFQYYEEEERQRGNFPDRFSGHQFPNYSSELNVNALLLGDSALYLCASSSRKRYSPLHFGNGTRLTVT.

The chain is built from TRBV30 and TRBJ1-3; D is unclear. Germline V gene sequence: CDR1 GTSNPN, CDR2 SVGIG (reference sequence). V lost 3 bases, J lost 4 bases, and 7 bases lay in between. The CDR3 is made up of 12 amino acids. CDR3 amino acids: CAWRRLGNTIYF. In DNA, the CDR3 is TGTGCCTGGAGAAGGCTCGGAAACACCATATATTTT.

V and J are TRBV5-4 and TRBJ2-2; 10 nucleotides align to TRBD1. The germline gives CDR1 SGHNT, CDR2 YYREEE (reference sequence). The CDR3 has 18 amino acids. J was trimmed by 4 bases and V by 0 bases; bases with no gene match: 9. The CDR3 coding sequence is TGTGCCAGCAGCTTGGGCAAGGGACAGGGGTCCCGCACCGGGGAGCTGTTTTTT. Its translation is CASSLGKGQGSRTGELFF. Together with reference TRBV5-4 and TRBJ2-2, the CDR3 gives the full variable domain: ETGVTQSPTHLIKTRGQQVTLRCSSQSGHNTVSWYQQALGQGPQFIFQYYREEENGRGNFPPRFSGLQFPNYSSELNVNALELDDSALYLCASSLGKGQGSRTGELFFGEGSRLTVL.

The chain recombines TRBV19 with TRBJ2-1, with 7 bases identical to TRBD1. This CDR3 comprises 13 residues. V shed 6 bases, J shed 6 bases, and the junction held 5 bases outside the gene matches. Looked up from germline, CDR1 is LNHDA and CDR2 is SQIVND (reference sequence). The CDR3 reads CASRGNRGNEQFF. CDR3 nucleotides: TGTGCCAGTAGGGGAAACAGGGGCAATGAGCAGTTCTTC. Full variable domain (rest looked up from reference TRBV19 and TRBJ2-1): DGGITQSPKYLFRKEGQNVTLSCEQNLNHDAMYWYRQDPGQGLRLIYYSQIVNDFQKGDIAEGYSVSREKKESFPLTVTSAQKNPTAFYLCASRGNRGNEQFFGPGTRLTVL.